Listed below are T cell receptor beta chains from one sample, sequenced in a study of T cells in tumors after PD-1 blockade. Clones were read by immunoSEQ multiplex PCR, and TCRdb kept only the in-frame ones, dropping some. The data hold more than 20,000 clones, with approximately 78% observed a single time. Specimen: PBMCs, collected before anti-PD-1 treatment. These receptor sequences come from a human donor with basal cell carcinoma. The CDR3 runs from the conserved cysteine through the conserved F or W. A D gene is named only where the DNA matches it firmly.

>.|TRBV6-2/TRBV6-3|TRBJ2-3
TGTGCCAGCAGTTACCCCCACGATACGCAGTATTTT
CASSYPHDTQYF
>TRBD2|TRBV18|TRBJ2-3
TGTGCCAGCTCACCAGCTGGACTAGCGGGAACAGATACGCAGTATTTT
CASSPAGLAGTDTQYF
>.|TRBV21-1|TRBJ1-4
TGTGCCAGCAGCAAACTTGGAGGTGAAAAACTGTTTTTT
CASSKLGGEKLFF
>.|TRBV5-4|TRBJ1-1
TGTGCCAGCAGCTATAGGGGGGTAGGGGCCACTGAAGCTTTCTTT
CASSYRGVGATEAFF
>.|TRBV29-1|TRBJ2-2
TGCAGCGTTGAGGTCGGGACGAACACCGGGGAGCTGTTTTTT
CSVEVGTNTGELFF
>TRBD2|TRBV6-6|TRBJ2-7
TGTGCCAGCAGTCCACTAGCGGGAGGGTACGAGCAGTACTTC
CASSPLAGGYEQYF
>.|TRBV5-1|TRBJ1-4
TGCGCCAGCAGCTTGGCCGCGTCATCCGACGAAAAACTGTTTTTT
CASSLAASSDEKLFF
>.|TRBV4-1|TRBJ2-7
TGCGCCAGCAGCCAAGAGGTCCCCGGATGGGGTGAGAACTACGAGCAGTACTTC
CASSQEVPGWGENYEQYF
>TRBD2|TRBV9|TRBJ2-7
TGTGCCAGCAGCGCGACTAGCACTACCTACGAGCAGTACTTC
CASSATSTTYEQYF
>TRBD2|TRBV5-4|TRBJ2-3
TGTGCCAGCAGCAGAAGCGGGAGTAGCACAGATACGCAGTATTTT
CASSRSGSSTDTQYF
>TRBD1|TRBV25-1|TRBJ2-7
TGTGCCAGCACCGTTGGGGGACAGGGTTACGAGCAGTACTTC
CASTVGGQGYEQYF